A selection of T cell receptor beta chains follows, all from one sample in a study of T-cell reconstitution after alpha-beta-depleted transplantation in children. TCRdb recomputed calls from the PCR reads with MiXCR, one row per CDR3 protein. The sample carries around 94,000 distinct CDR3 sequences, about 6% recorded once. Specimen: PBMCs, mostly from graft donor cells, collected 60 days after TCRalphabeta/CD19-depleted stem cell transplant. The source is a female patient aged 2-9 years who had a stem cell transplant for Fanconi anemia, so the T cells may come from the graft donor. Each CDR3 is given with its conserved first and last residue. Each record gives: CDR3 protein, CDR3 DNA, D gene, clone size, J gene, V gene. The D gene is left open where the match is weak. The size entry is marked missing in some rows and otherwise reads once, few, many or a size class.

CDR3aa: CASSVEGTSRLYEQYF; CDR3nt: TGTGCCAGCAGCGTAGAGGGGACTAGCAGATTATACGAGCAGTACTTC; d_gene: TRBD2; abundance: -; j_gene: TRBJ2-7; v_gene: TRBV9
CDR3aa: CAWTGPTSGSYNEQFF; CDR3nt: TGTGCCTGGACCGGACCCACTAGCGGCTCCTACAATGAGCAGTTCTTC; d_gene: TRBD2; abundance: many; j_gene: TRBJ2-1; v_gene: TRBV30
CDR3aa: CASSLQAGQPQHF; CDR3nt: TGTGCCAGCAGCTTACAGGCTGGTCAGCCCCAGCATTTT; d_gene: -; abundance: many; j_gene: TRBJ1-5; v_gene: TRBV7-2
CDR3aa: CSARGSGRPSQFF; CDR3nt: TGCAGTGCTAGAGGTAGCGGGAGGCCATCGCAGTTCTTC; d_gene: TRBD2; abundance: many; j_gene: TRBJ2-1; v_gene: TRBV20-1
CDR3aa: CSARDFQGMTGELFF; CDR3nt: TGCAGTGCTAGAGATTTTCAGGGGATGACCGGGGAGCTGTTTTTT; d_gene: -; abundance: few; j_gene: TRBJ2-2; v_gene: TRBV20-1
CDR3aa: CASSVSGSWYNEQFF; CDR3nt: TGTGCCAGCAGCGTGAGCGGGAGTTGGTACAATGAGCAGTTCTTC; d_gene: TRBD2; abundance: -; j_gene: TRBJ2-1; v_gene: TRBV9
CDR3aa: CAISDPPGATWADTQYF; CDR3nt: TGTGCCATCAGTGATCCCCCGGGAGCGACATGGGCAGATACGCAGTATTTT; d_gene: -; abundance: many; j_gene: TRBJ2-3; v_gene: TRBV10-3
CDR3aa: CASSLAGGLGELFF; CDR3nt: TGCGCCAGCAGCTTAGCGGGAGGACTCGGGGAGCTGTTTTTT; d_gene: TRBD2; abundance: many; j_gene: TRBJ2-2; v_gene: TRBV5-1
CDR3aa: CSAPGLTAYEQYF; CDR3nt: TGCAGTGCCCCGGGACTAACCGCCTACGAGCAGTACTTC; d_gene: TRBD2; abundance: -; j_gene: TRBJ2-7; v_gene: TRBV20-1
CDR3aa: CASTPSSGGPHTQYF; CDR3nt: TGTGCCAGCACCCCCAGTAGCGGGGGGCCTCATACGCAGTATTTT; d_gene: TRBD2; abundance: -; j_gene: TRBJ2-3; v_gene: TRBV12-3/TRBV12-4
CDR3aa: CASGAQETQYF; CDR3nt: TGTGCCAGCGGGGCCCAAGAGACCCAGTACTTC; d_gene: -; abundance: -; j_gene: TRBJ2-5; v_gene: TRBV2
CDR3aa: CSARDFGQGFYGYTF; CDR3nt: TGCAGTGCTAGAGATTTCGGGCAGGGTTTTTATGGCTACACCTTC; d_gene: -; abundance: many; j_gene: TRBJ1-2; v_gene: TRBV20-1
CDR3aa: CASRGGASTDTQYF; CDR3nt: TGTGCCAGCAGGGGGGGGGCAAGCACAGATACGCAGTATTTT; d_gene: -; abundance: many; j_gene: TRBJ2-3; v_gene: TRBV28
CDR3aa: CASSLPGLAGGHYTHTGELFF; CDR3nt: TGTGCCAGTAGTCTACCGGGACTAGCGGGAGGCCACTATACTCACACCGGGGAGCTGTTTTTT; d_gene: TRBD2; abundance: -; j_gene: TRBJ2-2; v_gene: TRBV19
CDR3aa: CSVEVLAGATDTQYF; CDR3nt: TGCAGCGTTGAAGTACTAGCGGGAGCCACGGATACGCAGTATTTT; d_gene: TRBD2; abundance: many; j_gene: TRBJ2-3; v_gene: TRBV29-1
CDR3aa: CASSEAAKLFF; CDR3nt: TGTGCCAGCAGTGAAGCGGCAAAACTGTTTTTT; d_gene: -; abundance: many; j_gene: TRBJ1-4; v_gene: TRBV6-1
CDR3aa: CASSEFMGMEKAFF; CDR3nt: TGTGCCAGCAGTGAATTTATGGGGATGGAGAAAGCTTTCTTT; d_gene: -; abundance: many; j_gene: TRBJ1-1; v_gene: TRBV25-1
CDR3aa: CASSAEIAGISTDTQYF; CDR3nt: TGTGCCAGCAGCGCGGAGATAGCGGGCATTAGCACAGATACGCAGTATTTT; d_gene: TRBD2; abundance: -; j_gene: TRBJ2-3; v_gene: TRBV11-2
CDR3aa: CASSDRLSSGSYNEQFF; CDR3nt: TGTGCCAGCAGCGACCGCCTATCTAGCGGCTCCTACAATGAGCAGTTCTTC; d_gene: TRBD2; abundance: many; j_gene: TRBJ2-1; v_gene: TRBV7-8
CDR3aa: CASSSMGLVYNEQFF; CDR3nt: TGTGCCAGCAGTTCTATGGGACTGGTCTACAATGAGCAGTTCTTC; d_gene: -; abundance: many; j_gene: TRBJ2-1; v_gene: TRBV28
CDR3aa: CASSSPRTSGRYPTDTQYF; CDR3nt: TGTGCCAGCAGCTCTCCGAGGACTAGCGGGAGGTACCCCACAGATACGCAGTATTTT; d_gene: TRBD2; abundance: few; j_gene: TRBJ2-3; v_gene: TRBV11-2
CDR3aa: CASSTGTAPDTQYF; CDR3nt: TGTGCCAGCAGTACCGGGACAGCCCCAGATACGCAGTATTTT; d_gene: TRBD1; abundance: few; j_gene: TRBJ2-3; v_gene: TRBV12-3/TRBV12-4
CDR3aa: CASSERQGSYEQYF; CDR3nt: TGTGCCAGCAGTGAAAGACAGGGTAGCTACGAGCAGTACTTC; d_gene: TRBD1; abundance: many; j_gene: TRBJ2-7; v_gene: TRBV2
CDR3aa: CASSLGRVGKETQYF; CDR3nt: TGCGCCAGCAGCTTGGGGCGCGTTGGGAAAGAGACCCAGTACTTC; d_gene: -; abundance: many; j_gene: TRBJ2-5; v_gene: TRBV5-1
CDR3aa: CASSPISTDTQYF; CDR3nt: TGTGCCAGCTCACCGATAAGCACAGATACGCAGTATTTT; d_gene: -; abundance: many; j_gene: TRBJ2-3; v_gene: TRBV18
CDR3aa: CASSLAGGGNTEAFF; CDR3nt: TGTGCCAGCAGCCTAGCAGGGGGGGGGAACACTGAAGCTTTCTTT; d_gene: TRBD1; abundance: -; j_gene: TRBJ1-1; v_gene: TRBV12-3/TRBV12-4
CDR3aa: CASSLAPGTERREQYF; CDR3nt: TGTGCCAGCAGCTTAGCCCCCGGGACAGAACGACGGGAGCAGTACTTC; d_gene: TRBD1; abundance: few; j_gene: TRBJ2-7; v_gene: TRBV7-8
CDR3aa: CASSPAPPYEQYF; CDR3nt: TGTGCCAGCAGCCCAGCGCCCCCCTACGAGCAGTACTTC; d_gene: -; abundance: many; j_gene: TRBJ2-7; v_gene: TRBV7-9
CDR3aa: CASSSPGGAETQYF; CDR3nt: TGTGCCAGCAGTTCCCCGGGGGGCGCAGAGACCCAGTACTTC; d_gene: -; abundance: many; j_gene: TRBJ2-5; v_gene: TRBV28
CDR3aa: CASSLDLAGYNEQFF; CDR3nt: TGCGCCAGCAGCTTGGACCTAGCGGGGTACAATGAGCAGTTCTTC; d_gene: TRBD2; abundance: many; j_gene: TRBJ2-1; v_gene: TRBV5-1
CDR3aa: CASSPRTSGGYEQYF; CDR3nt: TGCGCCAGCAGCCCACGGACTAGCGGGGGGTACGAGCAGTACTTC; d_gene: TRBD2; abundance: many; j_gene: TRBJ2-7; v_gene: TRBV5-1
CDR3aa: CASSLLQGTGGYTF; CDR3nt: TGTGCCAGCAGTTTATTACAGGGGACTGGTGGCTACACCTTC; d_gene: TRBD1; abundance: few; j_gene: TRBJ1-2; v_gene: TRBV12-3/TRBV12-4
CDR3aa: CASSFLSEPTNEKLFF; CDR3nt: TGTGCCAGCAGTTTTCTTTCGGAGCCAACTAATGAAAAACTGTTTTTT; d_gene: -; abundance: -; j_gene: TRBJ1-4; v_gene: TRBV28
CDR3aa: CASSSSGTGVHEQYF; CDR3nt: TGTGCCAGCAGTTCATCCGGGACAGGGGTCCACGAGCAGTACTTC; d_gene: TRBD1; abundance: many; j_gene: TRBJ2-7; v_gene: TRBV6-5
CDR3aa: CAISDSGTGGPGYTF; CDR3nt: TGTGCCATCAGTGATTCCGGGACAGGGGGCCCTGGCTACACCTTC; d_gene: TRBD1; abundance: many; j_gene: TRBJ1-2; v_gene: TRBV10-3